A selection of T cell receptor beta chains follows, all from one sample in a study of T cell repertoires in cytomegalovirus infection. TCRdb passed the reads through MiXCR, listing each CDR3 protein once. The sample records hundreds of thousands of distinct CDR3 sequences, around a sixth being singletons. The sample was PBMCs. The receptors come from a human donor in good health (CMV status not recorded). Some clones in this sample may be carry-over from other donors' samples. The CDR3 runs from the conserved cysteine through the conserved F or W. The order of the fields is clone size, J gene, V gene, D gene, CDR3 DNA, CDR3 protein. The D gene is left open where the match is weak. Only part of the rows carry a size: once, few, many, or a class if the clone is expanded.

size: -
J: TRBJ2-3
V: TRBV29-1
D: TRBD2
DNA: TGCAGCGTGGAAGGTAGCGGGGGGTTGGGAGATACGCAGTATTTT
CDR3: CSVEGSGGLGDTQYF

size: many
J: TRBJ2-3
V: TRBV12-3/TRBV12-4
D: TRBD2
DNA: TGTGCCAGCAGACCCCGGTTAGCGGGGGGGACAGATACGCAGTATTTT
CDR3: CASRPRLAGGTDTQYF

size: many
J: TRBJ1-4
V: TRBV7-8
D: -
DNA: TGTGCCAGCACCCTGTGGGGGGCATCTGAGAATGAAAAACTGTTTTTT
CDR3: CASTLWGASENEKLFF

size: many
J: TRBJ1-6
V: TRBV7-2
D: TRBD1
DNA: TGTGCCAGCAGCCGGACAGGGGTCCTTTCACCCCTCCACTTT
CDR3: CASSRTGVLSPLHF

size: -
J: TRBJ1-6
V: TRBV29-1
D: TRBD1
DNA: TGCAGCGCTACCGGGGACAGGGTTTATAATTCACCCCTCCACTTT
CDR3: CSATGDRVYNSPLHF

size: -
J: TRBJ1-2
V: TRBV6-5
D: -
DNA: TGTGCCAGCAGTTACTCGGTCGGGGGCGAAGTAGACTATGGCTACACCTTC
CDR3: CASSYSVGGEVDYGYTF

size: -
J: TRBJ2-3
V: TRBV20-1
D: -
DNA: TGCAGTGCTAGTGGGGCATCGAGTTCAGATACGCAGTATTTT
CDR3: CSASGASSSDTQYF

size: few
J: TRBJ2-1
V: TRBV11-1
D: -
DNA: TGTGCCAGCAGCTTAGCGGACGACCCTCTAATCTTC
CDR3: CASSLADDPLIF

size: many
J: TRBJ1-1
V: TRBV7-2
D: TRBD1
DNA: TGTGCCAGCAGCCGCCGGACAGGGGAAGCTTTCTTT
CDR3: CASSRRTGEAFF

size: many
J: TRBJ1-6
V: TRBV7-9
D: TRBD1
DNA: TGTGCCAGCAGCCGTCGGACAGGGGGCTCACCCCTCCACTTT
CDR3: CASSRRTGGSPLHF

size: -
J: TRBJ1-2
V: TRBV3-1
D: -
DNA: TGTGCCAGCAGCCCCACAGGATTCGGCTACACCTTC
CDR3: CASSPTGFGYTF

size: -
J: TRBJ2-3
V: TRBV27
D: TRBD2
DNA: TGTGCCAGCAGTTTATTGGGACTAGCGGGGCGCGGGGGAACAGATACGCAGTATTTT
CDR3: CASSLLGLAGRGGTDTQYF

size: -
J: TRBJ2-7
V: TRBV19
D: TRBD1
DNA: TGTGCCAGTAGTATAGAGGCCCGAGTGGACAGGGGTTACGAGCAGTACTTC
CDR3: CASSIEARVDRGYEQYF

size: few
J: TRBJ1-2
V: TRBV20-1
D: -
DNA: TGCAGTGGACCGGGCCGCGGTAGCTACACCTTC
CDR3: CSGPGRGSYTF

size: few
J: TRBJ1-5
V: TRBV12-3/TRBV12-4
D: -
DNA: TGTGCCAGCAGTCCAACCCCCCAGGGGCCGCGGGGGGGACCCCAGCATTTT
CDR3: CASSPTPQGPRGGPQHF

size: few
J: TRBJ2-7
V: TRBV28
D: -
DNA: TGTGCCAGCAGCCCCTCTCAGGGTTCCTACGAGCAGTACTTC
CDR3: CASSPSQGSYEQYF

size: once
J: TRBJ1-2
V: TRBV5-1
D: -
DNA: TGCGCCAGCAGCTTGGACTTTGGCTATGGCTACACCTTC
CDR3: CASSLDFGYGYTF

size: -
J: TRBJ1-2
V: TRBV6-5
D: -
DNA: TGTGCCAGCAGTTACTCGGACGCAACATTATTTTATGGCTACACCTTC
CDR3: CASSYSDATLFYGYTF

size: -
J: TRBJ1-2
V: TRBV5-1
D: -
DNA: TGCGCCAGCAGTTCGGACGGGTTCTATGGCTACACCTTC
CDR3: CASSSDGFYGYTF

size: -
J: TRBJ2-1
V: TRBV20-1
D: -
DNA: TGCAGTGCTAGAGAAGGCTACATACCAAATGAGCAGTTCTTC
CDR3: CSAREGYIPNEQFF

size: many
J: TRBJ2-5
V: TRBV14
D: -
DNA: TGTGCCAGCAGCCAAGATCGGGGAGAGACCCAGTACTTC
CDR3: CASSQDRGETQYF

size: few
J: TRBJ1-6
V: TRBV5-4
D: -
DNA: TGTGCCAGCAGCTTGGGGACCTTGTCTGGCGATTCACCCCTCCACTTT
CDR3: CASSLGTLSGDSPLHF

size: -
J: TRBJ1-2
V: TRBV7-9
D: -
DNA: TGTGCCAGCAGCTTAGATGCTCAGTCTACCGCGCGGTATGGCTACACCTTC
CDR3: CASSLDAQSTARYGYTF

size: few
J: TRBJ2-5
V: TRBV3-1
D: -
DNA: TGTGCCAGCAGCCAAGATCTCAAGACCCAGTACTTC
CDR3: CASSQDLKTQYF

size: few
J: TRBJ2-5
V: TRBV29-1
D: -
DNA: TGCAGCGTTGAACAACAGGGTGTGGAGACCCAGTACTTC
CDR3: CSVEQQGVETQYF

size: few
J: TRBJ2-1
V: TRBV20-1
D: -
DNA: TGCAGTGCTAGAGACGCCTCCCCCGTTGACAGCTCCTACAATGAGCAGTTCTTC
CDR3: CSARDASPVDSSYNEQFF

size: few
J: TRBJ1-4
V: TRBV10-3
D: TRBD1
DNA: TGTGCCATCAGTGCCAGGGGGCAAGACGAAAAACTGTTTTTT
CDR3: CAISARGQDEKLFF

size: -
J: TRBJ1-1
V: TRBV12-3/TRBV12-4
D: -
DNA: TGTGCCAGCAGTTTACTGGTCTCCGGCACTGAAGCTTTCTTT
CDR3: CASSLLVSGTEAFF

size: few
J: TRBJ2-7
V: TRBV4-1
D: -
DNA: TGCGCCAGCAGCCAAGCTGGGGACCCAGCCTACGAGCAGTACTTC
CDR3: CASSQAGDPAYEQYF

size: few
J: TRBJ2-3
V: TRBV28
D: -
DNA: TGTGCCAGCAGTTTCATGTGGGAGGAAGGCACAGATACGCAGTATTTT
CDR3: CASSFMWEEGTDTQYF

size: -
J: TRBJ1-1
V: TRBV19
D: -
DNA: TGTGCCAGTAGTATCGGGACCTTGGGGCAAGCTTTCTTT
CDR3: CASSIGTLGQAFF

size: -
J: TRBJ2-2
V: TRBV19
D: -
DNA: TGTGCCAGTAGTATCGTCGGGGGCGCCGGGGAGCTGTTTTTT
CDR3: CASSIVGGAGELFF